This T cell receptor (beta chain) was profiled in a study of shared clonotypes between healthy human individuals. Study background: Serving as donors were two women and a few men, whose ages spanned 18 to 49. Findings of the study overall: Only blood was sampled; tissue repertoires likely differ.

Clones were sequenced by immunoSEQ multiplex PCR, and TCRdb holds only the in-frame ones, with some missing. The sample has some 1 million clones, about 77% seen once; the top ten hold roughly 1.5%. With respect to this clone: Its antigen remains unidentified.

This CDR3 comprises 16 residues. The receptor comes from a man between 18 and 35 years old in good health. The sequencing sample was made of memory CD4+ T cells sorted from blood. Described subset: CD45RA-negative fraction. V and J are TRBV7-5 and TRBJ2-2; no check of the table's D call, TRBD2, against the DNA was made. TRBV7-5 is shown as a pseudogene. CDR3 region: CARSPGLAGRTGELFF. For the CDR3, the DNA is TGTGCCAGAAGCCCCGGACTAGCGGGAAGAACCGGGGAGCTGTTTTTT.